The TCR beta chain under discussion was sequenced for a study of identical twins. Template switching (which added a universal primer site) was used, and cDNA carried unique molecular identifiers. MiXCR was run by TCRdb on the 5' RACE reads, yielding one entry per CDR3 protein. The sample yields about 660,000 distinct CDR3 sequences, over 8.5% seen once. V lost 2 bases, J lost 1 base, and 8 bases lay in between. This CDR3 spans 13 amino acids. CDR1 is GTSNPN and CDR2 is SVGIG in the germline V gene (reference sequence). The sample also formed part of further work on yellow fever vaccine responses in identical twins.

The specimen sequenced was PBMCs. V gene TRBV30 combines with J gene TRBJ1-2; D is ambiguous. This clonotype was obtained from a woman aged 18-29 years in good health. For the CDR3, the DNA is TGTGCCTGGAGTAAGGGATTTAACTATGGCTACACCTTC. This gives the protein CAWSKGFNYGYTF.